This T cell receptor (beta chain) emerged from a study of T cell responses to AZD1222 COVID-19 vaccine. Study results and caveats: In all cases, repertoires were sampled only after the peak T cell response. Vaccination with two AZD1222 doses was followed by a rise in Spike-specific TCR breadth and depth.

As for this clone: Its antigen is not known.

V shed 5 bases and J 0 bases; nucleotides not matched to a gene: 3. The germline gives CDR1 KGHDR, CDR2 SFDVKD. The CDR3 runs to 15 residues. Method: immunoSEQ multiplex PCR; TCRdb's copy keeps in-frame clones and lacks some. The table shows some 250,000 clones, with around 93% occurring only once. The chain is built from TRBV24-1 and TRBJ1-5, with 7 positions matching TRBD1. The source was peripheral blood, collected 28 days after the second AZD1222 dose. The origin of this receptor is an adult who received the AZD1222 COVID-19 vaccine. The DNA of the CDR3 is TGTGCCACCAGTGCGGGACAGTATAGCAATCAGCCCCAGCATTTT. Amino acid sequence: CATSAGQYSNQPQHF.